The sequence of this T cell receptor (beta chain) was determined in a study of CD8 T cell repertoires and HIV-1 epitope variants. Study context: Controls were a CMV, EBV and flu peptide pool, Ebola AY9 negative control, and no-peptide well. Epitopes were three Gag families plus Nef HW9 and YT9. Enriched T cells were co-cultured with equal numbers of autologous T cell-negative antigen-presenting cells.

The table came from immunoSEQ multiplex PCR; TCRdb's copy has only in-frame clones and leaves some out. The table lists 6,000 or so clones, 60% to 70% of them singletons, with over 40% in the top ten. Details on this clone: Antigen unknown.

Germline-derived CDR1 and CDR2 are SGHTA and FQGNSA. The junction had 7 bases not matched to a gene; V was cut back by 7 bases and J by 3 bases. The length of the CDR3 is 15 residues. Study-wide results and limits: Eight or nine TCR beta clonotypes were antigen-specific, six apparently recognizing autologous or escape variants.

The clonotype originates from a male donor with HIV. J is TRBJ2-1 and V is TRBV7-2, with 9 bases that match TRBD1. Sequencing was carried out using cultured CD8+ T cells derived from PBMCs. The CDR3 is CASNPQDRGYNEQFF. In DNA, the CDR3 is TGTGCCAGCAACCCCCAGGACAGGGGCTACAATGAGCAGTTCTTC. The full variable domain, in which reference TRBV7-2 and TRBJ2-1 provide the parts outside the CDR3, is GAGVSQSPSNKVTEKGKDVELRCDPISGHTALYWYRQSLGQGLEFLIYFQGNSAPDKSGLPSDRFSAERTGGSVSTLTIQRTQQEDSAVYLCASNPQDRGYNEQFFGPGTRLTVL.